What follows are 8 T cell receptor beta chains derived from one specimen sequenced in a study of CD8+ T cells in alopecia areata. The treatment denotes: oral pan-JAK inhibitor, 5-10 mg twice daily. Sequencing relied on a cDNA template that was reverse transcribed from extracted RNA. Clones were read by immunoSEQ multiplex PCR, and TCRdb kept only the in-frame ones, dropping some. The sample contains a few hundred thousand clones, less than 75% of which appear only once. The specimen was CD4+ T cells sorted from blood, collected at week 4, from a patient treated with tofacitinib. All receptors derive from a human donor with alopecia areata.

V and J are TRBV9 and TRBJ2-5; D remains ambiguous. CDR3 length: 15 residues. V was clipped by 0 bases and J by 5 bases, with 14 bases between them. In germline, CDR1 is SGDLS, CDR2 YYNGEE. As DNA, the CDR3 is TGTGCCAGCAGCGTAGGGACCCTGACGCGGGAGACCCAGTACTTC. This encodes CASSVGTLTRETQYF.

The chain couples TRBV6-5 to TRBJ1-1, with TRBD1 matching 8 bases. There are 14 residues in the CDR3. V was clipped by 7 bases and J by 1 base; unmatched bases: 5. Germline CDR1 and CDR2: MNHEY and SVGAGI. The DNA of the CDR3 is TGTGCCAGCACTAAGGACAGGGCGAACACTGAAGCTTTCTTT. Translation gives CASTKDRANTEAFF.

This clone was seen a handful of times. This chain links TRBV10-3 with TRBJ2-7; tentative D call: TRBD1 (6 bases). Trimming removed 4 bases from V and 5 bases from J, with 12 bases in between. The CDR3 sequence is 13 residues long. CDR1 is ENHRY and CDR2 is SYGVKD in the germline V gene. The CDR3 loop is CAISAFGQHEQYF. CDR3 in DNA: TGTGCCATCAGTGCCTTTGGACAGCACGAGCAGTACTTC.

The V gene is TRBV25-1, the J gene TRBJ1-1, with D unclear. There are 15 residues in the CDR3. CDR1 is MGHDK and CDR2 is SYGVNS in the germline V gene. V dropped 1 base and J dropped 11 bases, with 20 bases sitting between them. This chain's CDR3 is CASSESFGRPGSAFF. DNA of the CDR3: TGTGCCAGCAGTGAATCGTTTGGCAGGCCTGGGTCGGCTTTCTTT.

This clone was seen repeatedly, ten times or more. The CDR3 loop reads CASSYLFPYNEQFF. Here the CDR3 DNA reads TGTGCCAGTAGTTACCTCTTCCCCTACAATGAGCAGTTCTTC. This rearrangement joins TRBV19 to TRBJ2-1; no clear D gene. From germline, CDR1 is LNHDA and CDR2 SQIVND (reference sequence). Trimming removed 5 bases from V and 2 bases from J, with 10 bases in between. This CDR3 contains 14 residues.

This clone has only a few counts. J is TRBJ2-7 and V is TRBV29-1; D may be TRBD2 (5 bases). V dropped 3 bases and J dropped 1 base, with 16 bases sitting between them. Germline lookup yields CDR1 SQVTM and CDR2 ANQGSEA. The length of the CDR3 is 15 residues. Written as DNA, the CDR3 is TGCAGCGTTGACTTGAAAAAAACGGGGTCCTACGAGCAGTACTTC. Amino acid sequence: CSVDLKKTGSYEQYF.

The CDR3 region has the DNA TGTGCCAGCAGGACGGTGGGATTGGGGGAGCAGTACTTC. Translated, it gives CASRTVGLGEQYF. This chain links TRBV27 with TRBJ2-7; the D is unclear. The CDR3 extends over 13 amino acids. V was shortened by 6 bases and J by 7 bases, with 16 bases between the two germline ends. The germline CDR1 and CDR2 sequences are MNHEY and SMNVEV (reference sequence).

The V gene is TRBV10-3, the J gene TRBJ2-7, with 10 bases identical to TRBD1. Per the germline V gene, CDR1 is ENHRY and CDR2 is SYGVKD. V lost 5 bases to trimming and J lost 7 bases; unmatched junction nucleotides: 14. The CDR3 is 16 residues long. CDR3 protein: CAISTAPGQGTEEQYF. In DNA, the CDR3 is TGTGCCATCAGTACAGCCCCGGGACAGGGGACAGAAGAGCAGTACTTC.